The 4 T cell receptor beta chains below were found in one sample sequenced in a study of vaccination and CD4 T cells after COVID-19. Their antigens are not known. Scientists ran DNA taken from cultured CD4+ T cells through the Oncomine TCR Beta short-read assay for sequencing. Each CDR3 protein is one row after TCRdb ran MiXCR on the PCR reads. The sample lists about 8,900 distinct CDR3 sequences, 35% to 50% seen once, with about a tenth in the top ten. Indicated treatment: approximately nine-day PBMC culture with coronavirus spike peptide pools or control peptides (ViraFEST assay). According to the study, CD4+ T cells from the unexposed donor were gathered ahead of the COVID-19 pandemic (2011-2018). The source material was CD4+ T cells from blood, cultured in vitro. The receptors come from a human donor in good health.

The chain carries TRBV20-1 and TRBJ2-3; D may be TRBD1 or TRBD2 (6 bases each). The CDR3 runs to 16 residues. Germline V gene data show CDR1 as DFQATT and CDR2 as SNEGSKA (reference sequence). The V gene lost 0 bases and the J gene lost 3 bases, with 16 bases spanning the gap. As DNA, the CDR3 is TGCAGTGCTAGAGACTGGACGGGGGCGAGTACAGATACGCAGTATTTT. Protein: CSARDWTGASTDTQYF.

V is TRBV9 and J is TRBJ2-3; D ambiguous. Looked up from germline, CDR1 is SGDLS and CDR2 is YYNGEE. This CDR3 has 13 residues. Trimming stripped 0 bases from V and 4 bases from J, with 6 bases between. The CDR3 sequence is CASSVATADTQYF. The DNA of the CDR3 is TGTGCCAGCAGCGTAGCTACGGCAGATACGCAGTATTTT. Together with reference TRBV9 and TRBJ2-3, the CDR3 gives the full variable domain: DSGVTQTPKHLITATGQRVTLRCSPRSGDLSVYWYQQSLDQGLQFLIQYYNGEERAKGNILERFSAQQFPDLHSELNLSSLELGDSALYFCASSVATADTQYFGPGTRLTVL.

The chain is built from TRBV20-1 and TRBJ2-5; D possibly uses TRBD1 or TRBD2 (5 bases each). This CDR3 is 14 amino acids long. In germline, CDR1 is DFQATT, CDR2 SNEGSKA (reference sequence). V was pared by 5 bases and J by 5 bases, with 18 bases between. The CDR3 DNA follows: TGCAGTGCTCACAAGGCCGGGGCAGCTGAGACCCAGTACTTC. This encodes CSAHKAGAAETQYF.

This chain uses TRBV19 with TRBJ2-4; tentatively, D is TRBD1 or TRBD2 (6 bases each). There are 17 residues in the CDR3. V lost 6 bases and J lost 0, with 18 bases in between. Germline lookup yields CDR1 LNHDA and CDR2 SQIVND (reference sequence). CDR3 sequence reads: CASSPEGGPLAKNIQYF. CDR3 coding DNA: TGTGCCAGTAGCCCAGAGGGGGGACCTTTAGCCAAAAACATTCAGTACTTC.